Shown below are 20 T cell receptor beta chains from a single sample sequenced in a study of cytomegalovirus exposure and HLA in healthy donors. The PCR employed 60 Vbeta primers together with 13 Jbeta primers. Method: immunoSEQ multiplex PCR; TCRdb's copy keeps in-frame clones and lacks some. Counted here are around 200,000 clones, roughly 84% occurring once; the ten biggest clones make up roughly 1.5%. The sample was PBMCs. The receptor set was obtained from a girl under 18 in good health and CMV-seronegative.

This clone is a singleton in its sample. This rearrangement joins TRBV6-1 to TRBJ2-3; no clear D. CDR1 and CDR2 (germline): MNHNS, SASEGT. V was cut by 10 bases and J by 3 bases, with 20 bases left in between. The CDR3 loop spans 15 amino acids. CDR3 region: CANDDLVPGTDTQYF. CDR3 DNA sequence: TGTGCCAACGACGATCTAGTTCCCGGGACAGATACGCAGTATTTT.

The rearrangement links TRBV28 to TRBJ2-2, with TRBD1 identical over 7 bases. Per the germline V gene, CDR1 is MDHEN and CDR2 is SYDVKM. V was clipped by 3 bases and J by 1 base; unmatched bases: 2. CDR3 length: 15 amino acids. CDR3 coding DNA: TGTGCCAGCAGTTTGGCAGGGGGGAACACCGGGGAGCTGTTTTTT. Encoded protein: CASSLAGGNTGELFF.

This clone was recorded a few times. The chain has TRBV15 and TRBJ1-1; D gene unclear. This CDR3 is built from 13 residues. Trimming pared 0 bases from V and 5 bases from J, leaving 7 bases between. The V gene's germline CDR1 is LNHNV and CDR2 YYDKDF (reference sequence). CDR3 sequence (DNA): TGTGCCACCAGCAGAGATCTTCTGACTGAAGCTTTCTTT. Residues: CATSRDLLTEAFF.

The V and J genes are TRBV6-1 and TRBJ2-7, with 8 bases fitting TRBD1. Germline CDR1 and CDR2: MNHNS and SASEGT. V lost 8 bases, J lost 3 bases, and 9 bases stayed unmatched. The CDR3 spans 14 residues. In DNA form, the CDR3 reads TGTGCCAGCGGTCTACGGACAGGGAACTACGAGCAGTACTTC. This gives the protein CASGLRTGNYEQYF.

The genes are TRBV7-6 and TRBJ1-1, with a tentative D call TRBD1 (5 bases). The CDR3 loop spans 14 amino acids. Deletions cut 2 bases from V and 6 bases from J, with 13 bases between. Looked up from germline, CDR1 is SGHVS and CDR2 is FNYEAQ. The CDR3 DNA follows: TGTGCCAGCAGCTTATCAACGCGGGGCCCTGAAGCTTTCTTT. Its translation is CASSLSTRGPEAFF. The entire variable domain, with the rest obtained from reference TRBV7-6 and TRBJ1-1, is as follows: GAGVSQSPRYKVTKRGQDVALRCDPISGHVSLYWYRQALGQGPEFLTYFNYEAQQDKSGLPNDRFSAERPEGSISTLTIQRTEQRDSAMYRCASSLSTRGPEAFFGQGTRLTVV.

This chain links TRBV7-9 with TRBJ1-2; D ambiguous. The V gene lost 5 bases and the J gene lost 3 bases, with 4 bases spanning the gap. Germline values: CDR1 SEHNR, CDR2 FQNEAQ (reference sequence). This CDR3 comprises 11 residues. The CDR3 is CASSPDYGYTF. The CDR3 nucleotides are TGTGCCAGCAGCCCAGACTATGGCTACACCTTC.

The V and J genes are TRBV28 and TRBJ2-1, with D possibly being TRBD2 (5 bases). Trimming stripped 7 bases from V and 4 bases from J, with 14 bases between. The CDR3 loop spans 14 amino acids. From germline, CDR1 is MDHEN and CDR2 SYDVKM. The CDR3, as DNA: TGTGCCAGCATTACCTACGGGAAATACAATGAGCAGTTCTTC. This sequence encodes CASITYGKYNEQFF.

The table lists this clone with a count of one. This rearrangement joins TRBV4-2 to TRBJ1-3; perhaps TRBD1 as D (6 bases). The CDR3 runs to 14 residues. V lost 3 bases to trimming and J lost 0 bases, with 6 bases between them. The germline V gene encodes CDR1 LGHNA and CDR2 YNFKEQ. CDR3 loop: CASSQDSSGNTIYF. The CDR3 DNA sequence: TGTGCCAGCAGCCAGGACAGCTCTGGAAACACCATATATTTT.

This clone was picked up one time. J is TRBJ1-2 and V is TRBV28; D possibly corresponds to TRBD1 (5 bases). Germline CDR1 reads MDHEN; CDR2 reads SYDVKM. V lost 3 bases, J lost 4 bases, and 15 bases lay in between. The CDR3 extends over 15 amino acids. CDR3 bases: TGTGCCAGCAGTTTGGGGCCCCGCAGCATCTATGGCTACACCTTC. Translated, it gives CASSLGPRSIYGYTF.

This sequence joins TRBV18 and TRBJ1-3, with D maybe TRBD1 (5 bases). This CDR3 region has 17 residues. Germline V gene data show CDR1 as KGHSH and CDR2 as LQKENI. Deletions cut 1 base from V and 2 bases from J, with 15 bases between. The CDR3 nucleotides read TGTGCCAGCTCACCACTTCGAGCCAGGGAGGCTGGAAACACCATATATTTT. Its translation is CASSPLRAREAGNTIYF.

This clone was recorded only once. The chain employs TRBV28 and TRBJ1-6; possible D gene TRBD1, 5 bases. The CDR3 extends over 15 amino acids. V shed 6 bases and J shed 3 bases, with 12 bases lying between them. CDR1 is MDHEN and CDR2 is SYDVKM in the germline V gene. As DNA, the CDR3 is TGTGCCAGCAGGAGGCAGGGTCTCTATAATTCACCCCTCCACTTT. Translation: CASRRQGLYNSPLHF.

The table lists this clone with a count of one. This chain uses TRBV6-1 with TRBJ1-3; D uncertain. V gave up 5 bases and J gave up 0 bases, with 11 bases separating them. The CDR3 runs to 15 residues. Germline CDR1 reads MNHNS; CDR2 reads SASEGT. The CDR3, as DNA: TGTGCCAGCAGTACCCGACTGTCCTCTGGAAACACCATATATTTT. It specifies CASSTRLSSGNTIYF.

This clone was detected only a few times. The J gene is TRBJ1-4, the V gene TRBV9, with 9 bases aligning to TRBD1. Germline assignment: CDR1 SGDLS and CDR2 YYNGEE. This CDR3 is built from 16 residues. The junction had 11 bases not matched to a gene; V was cut back by 4 bases and J by 7 bases. The CDR3 coding sequence is TGTGCCAGCAGCCCCGAGCGGGACAGGGCTGGTGAAAAACTGTTTTTT. It specifies CASSPERDRAGEKLFF.

The chain links TRBV28 to TRBJ2-1; D unresolved. Germline CDR1 and CDR2: MDHEN and SYDVKM. The CDR3 extends over 13 amino acids. V lost 1 base and J lost 6, with 7 bases in between. The CDR3 spells CASSLYLSNEQFF. The CDR3 coding sequence is TGTGCCAGCAGTTTATATCTGAGCAATGAGCAGTTCTTC.

This chain uses TRBV4-3 with TRBJ2-1, with TRBD1 identical over 9 bases. Germline lookup yields CDR1 LGHNA and CDR2 YSLEER. This CDR3 region has 17 residues. The trim removed 1 base at V and 1 base at J, leaving 5 bases unmatched. CDR3 in amino acids: CASSQAWGTGSYNEQFF. In DNA form, the CDR3 reads TGCGCCAGCAGCCAAGCCTGGGGGACAGGGTCCTACAATGAGCAGTTCTTC.

The chain has TRBV6-5 and TRBJ2-5, with no clear D. The CDR3 covers 11 residues. Trimming shortened V by 8 bases and J by 14 bases, and 18 bases separated the two germline ends. CDR1 MNHEY and CDR2 SVGAGI come from the germline V gene. CDR3 in DNA: TGTGCCAGCTCTCGCCAGAGCGTCATTTACTTC. Protein sequence: CASSRQSVIYF.

This chain links TRBV2 with TRBJ1-1; tentatively, D is TRBD1 (6 bases). CDR1 SNHLY and CDR2 FYNNEI come from the germline V gene. V lost 6 bases and J lost 3, with 11 bases in between. The CDR3 runs to 13 residues. CDR3 DNA sequence: TGTGCCAGCAGCCGGACAGACTACACTGAAGCTTTCTTT. Translation: CASSRTDYTEAFF.

The chain is built from TRBV29-1 and TRBJ2-2, with D possibly being TRBD2 (5 bases). Germline-derived CDR1 and CDR2 are SQVTM and ANQGSEA. V was cut by 5 bases and J by 4 bases, with 8 bases left in between. The CDR3 runs 12 residues. The DNA for the CDR3 is TGCAGCGTTACTAGTCCCACCGGGGAGCTGTTTTTT. Protein product: CSVTSPTGELFF.

This chain joins TRBV6-1 and TRBJ2-7; TRBD1 is a possible D gene (5 bases). CDR1 MNHNS and CDR2 SASEGT come from the germline V gene. The CDR3 is made up of 14 amino acids. The V and J ends lost 7 bases and 0 bases respectively, with 13 bases between them. The CDR3 DNA follows: TGTGCCAGCATGGGGCGGCAGAGCTCCTACGAGCAGTACTTC. It translates to CASMGRQSSYEQYF.

CDR3 protein: CASSEYPPGGGANTQYF. As DNA, the CDR3 is TGTGCCAGCAGTGAATATCCCCCAGGAGGGGGCGCAAATACGCAGTATTTT. V is TRBV6-1 and J is TRBJ2-3, with a weak D call TRBD1 (7 bases). Germline CDR1 reads MNHNS; CDR2 reads SASEGT. The CDR3 spans 17 residues. Trimming cost V 2 bases and J 7 bases, with 22 bases left between them.